The 29 T cell receptor beta chains in this list originate from one sample, sequenced in a study of T cell changes during pregnancy in multiple sclerosis. Only in-frame clones appear in the TCRdb table, and some are missing; sequencing was by immunoSEQ multiplex PCR. This sample yields around 70,000 clones, of which roughly 92% are seen a single time; roughly 3.6% belongs to the top ten. This material consisted of peripheral blood, taken after pregnancy. These receptors were collected from a female donor in good health, enrolled as a control in a pregnancy study.

The chain links TRBV19 to TRBJ2-7; the match to TRBD1 covers 9 bases. Germline loops: CDR1 LNHDA, CDR2 SQIVND (reference sequence). The CDR3 length is 15 residues. With V trimmed by 1 base and J by 2 bases, 3 bases remained unmatched. The CDR3 sequence is CASSIAGTGPYEQYF. Written as DNA, the CDR3 is TGTGCCAGTAGTATAGCCGGGACAGGGCCCTACGAGCAGTACTTC.

There are a few counts of this clone. The chain joins TRBV11-2 to TRBJ1-1, with no clear D. The CDR3 covers 14 residues. CDR1 is SGHAT, CDR2 FQNNGV, per germline. V was shortened by 1 base and J by 1 base, with 7 bases between the two germline ends. The CDR3 DNA follows: TGTGCCAGCAGCTTAGCGCCAGGGAACACTGAAGCTTTCTTT. Its protein product is CASSLAPGNTEAFF.

The J gene is TRBJ2-7, the V gene TRBV19; D might be TRBD1 (6 bases). This CDR3 is 15 amino acids long. CDR1 and CDR2 from the germline V gene are LNHDA and SQIVND (reference sequence). V was clipped by 5 bases and J by 2 bases, with 16 bases between them. The CDR3 sequence: CASSRIPGVTYEQYF. CDR3 bases: TGTGCCAGTAGTCGAATCCCAGGGGTTACCTACGAGCAGTACTTC.

V is TRBV5-8 and J is TRBJ2-1; maybe TRBD1 (6 bases). Germline-derived CDR1 and CDR2 are SGHTS and YDEGEE. The V end was cut by 4 bases, the J end by 9 bases, with 11 bases between. The CDR3 is made up of 12 amino acids. The CDR3 coding sequence is TGTGCCAGCAGCCTACAGGGTGCTGAGCAGTTCTTC. Amino acids: CASSLQGAEQFF.

The chain is built from TRBV5-1 and TRBJ2-5; 15 bases fit TRBD2. The germline V gene has CDR1 SGHRS and CDR2 YFSETQ. The CDR3 totals 16 residues. The ends lost 4 bases at V and 3 bases at J; junction bases unmatched: 4. The chain's CDR3 is CASSRGLAGGEETQYF. CDR3 nucleotides: TGCGCCAGCAGCAGGGGACTAGCGGGAGGAGAAGAGACCCAGTACTTC.

The chain combines TRBV30 with TRBJ2-4; D might be TRBD2 (6 bases). V was clipped by 0 bases and J by 6 bases, with 18 bases between them. CDR3 size: 16 residues. Germline V gene lookup returns CDR1 GTSNPN and CDR2 SVGIG (reference sequence). The CDR3 loop reads CAWSVGLARWGNIQYF. The DNA for the CDR3 is TGTGCCTGGAGTGTAGGGCTAGCGAGATGGGGAAACATTCAGTACTTC.

The V gene is TRBV14, the J gene TRBJ1-6; D is perhaps TRBD1 (5 bases). Germline assignment: CDR1 SGHDN and CDR2 FVKESK. The CDR3 is made up of 15 amino acids. Trimming stripped 4 bases from V and 6 bases from J, with 13 bases between. The CDR3 region is CASSPLGGGNSPLHF. CDR3 coding DNA: TGTGCCAGCAGCCCGTTGGGGGGGGGTAATTCACCCCTCCACTTT. Looking up the rest from reference TRBV14 and TRBJ1-6 gives the full variable domain: EAGVTQFPSHSVIEKGQTVTLRCDPISGHDNLYWYRRVMGKEIKFLLHFVKESKQDESGMPNNRFLAERTGGTYSTLKVQPAELEDSGVYFCASSPLGGGNSPLHFGNGTRLTVT.

CDR3 nucleotides: TGTGCCATCAAAACTGCGGGCAATGAGCAGTTCTTC. It codes for CAIKTAGNEQFF. The V call is TRBV10-3, the J call TRBJ2-1; the D gene is possibly TRBD2 (5 bases). CDR3 length: 12 amino acids. Trimming took off 7 bases at V and 6 bases at J, with 10 bases between the two ends. Per germline, CDR1 ENHRY and CDR2 SYGVKD.

The chain employs TRBV30 and TRBJ1-4; the D is unclear. CDR1 is GTSNPN and CDR2 is SVGIG in the germline V gene (reference sequence). The CDR3 runs to 11 residues. The ends were cut back, 8 bases at V and 4 bases at J, with 8 bases in the middle. The CDR3: CAQRFNEKLFF. Here the CDR3 DNA reads TGTGCCCAGCGCTTTAATGAAAAACTGTTTTTT.

V and J are TRBV6-5 and TRBJ2-1; unclear D gene. The CDR3 is 12 residues long. In germline, CDR1 is MNHEY, CDR2 SVGAGI. V was pared by 2 bases and J by 7 bases, with 6 bases between. CDR3 DNA sequence: TGTGCCAGCAGTTACCGCGGTAATGAGCAGTTCTTC. This gives the protein CASSYRGNEQFF.

In DNA, the CDR3 is TGTGCCAGTAGTCTGGCAGGGGGCTCCTATAATTCACCCCTCCACTTT. Amino acid sequence: CASSLAGGSYNSPLHF. This sequence joins TRBV19 and TRBJ1-6; TRBD1 aligns across 7 bases. V gave up 5 bases and J gave up 0 bases; unmatched junction bases: 4. This CDR3 is 16 amino acids long. CDR1 and CDR2 from the germline V gene are LNHDA and SQIVND (reference sequence). The full variable domain, rest sourced from reference TRBV19 and TRBJ1-6, is DGGITQSPKYLFRKEGQNVTLSCEQNLNHDAMYWYRQDPGQGLRLIYYSQIVNDFQKGDIAEGYSVSREKKESFPLTVTSAQKNPTAFYLCASSLAGGSYNSPLHFGNGTRLTVT.

The rearrangement joins TRBV5-1 to TRBJ1-2; perhaps TRBD1 as D (5 bases). This CDR3 spans 14 amino acids. From germline, CDR1 is SGHRS and CDR2 YFSETQ. Trimming shortened V by 0 bases and J by 6 bases, and 12 bases separated the two germline ends. The CDR3 DNA reads TGCGCCAGCAGCTTGGAGGCCAGGACAAATGGCTACACCTTC. Its protein is CASSLEARTNGYTF.

This chain links TRBV6-1 with TRBJ2-5; 8 positions agree with TRBD1. V gave up 2 bases and J gave up 2 bases; unmatched junction bases: 7. CDR1 MNHNS and CDR2 SASEGT come from the germline V gene. The CDR3 runs to 16 residues. Written as DNA, the CDR3 is TGTGCCAGCAGTGAATTCATTGGGACAGGTCAAGAGACCCAGTACTTC. It translates to CASSEFIGTGQETQYF.

The J gene is TRBJ2-1, the V gene TRBV9, with 7 bases fitting TRBD1. There are 14 residues in the CDR3. The V gene end was trimmed by 4 bases and the J gene end by 5 bases; junction bases not matched to a gene: 6. Germline loops: CDR1 SGDLS, CDR2 YYNGEE. The CDR3 sequence is CASSSLTGNNEQFF. The CDR3 DNA follows: TGTGCCAGCAGCTCCCTGACAGGGAACAATGAGCAGTTCTTC.

CDR3 region: CASSPRTGQYGYTF. CDR3 sequence (DNA): TGTGCCAGCAGCCCTCGGACAGGCCAGTATGGCTACACCTTC. The V gene is TRBV9, the J gene TRBJ1-2; the match to TRBD1 covers 7 bases. CDR1 is SGDLS, CDR2 YYNGEE, per germline. J was trimmed by 5 bases and V by 4 bases; bases with no gene match: 8. The CDR3 sequence is 14 residues long.

This chain joins TRBV19 and TRBJ2-5; 13 bases line up with TRBD2. After removal of 1 base from V and 2 bases from J, the junction contained 4 bases not matched to a gene. Per germline, CDR1 LNHDA and CDR2 SQIVND (reference sequence). CDR3 length: 17 residues. The CDR3 region is CASSIVGLAGTQETQYF. CDR3 coding DNA: TGTGCCAGTAGTATAGTGGGACTAGCGGGGACTCAAGAGACCCAGTACTTC.

The chain links TRBV28 to TRBJ1-1; 11 bases fit TRBD1. Germline V CDR1 and CDR2: MDHEN, SYDVKM. The CDR3 is 18 amino acids. The ends lost 6 bases at V and 4 bases at J; junction bases unmatched: 16. In DNA, the CDR3 is TGTGCCAGCAGCTCACCCGGGACAGGGGGGGGGTCGGGCACTGAAGCTTTCTTT. It yields the protein CASSSPGTGGGSGTEAFF.

The chain is built from TRBV6-5 and TRBJ2-3; 12 bases are a match to TRBD2. The germline V gene encodes CDR1 MNHEY and CDR2 SVGAGI. J lost 6 bases, V lost 4 bases, and 5 bases had no gene match. This CDR3 region has 15 residues. In DNA, the CDR3 is TGTGCCAGCAGTTCGCGACTAGCGGGGGAGGATACGCAGTATTTT. Translating gives CASSSRLAGEDTQYF.

This chain joins TRBV7-2 and TRBJ1-5; 8 bases align to TRBD1. The germline V gene encodes CDR1 SGHTA and CDR2 FQGNSA. V dropped 5 bases and J dropped 2; count of bases not matched to a gene: 2. The CDR3 totals 14 residues. The CDR3 DNA sequence: TGTGCCAGCAGCCCACAGGGGGGCAATCAGCCCCAGCATTTT. Translation: CASSPQGGNQPQHF.

This chain uses TRBV19 with TRBJ1-5; D not certain. Per germline, CDR1 LNHDA and CDR2 SQIVND (reference sequence). V was cut by 3 bases and J by 4 bases, with 7 bases left in between. This CDR3 contains 13 residues. CDR3 bases: TGTGCCAGTAGTATTTCGGTGAATCAGCCCCAGCATTTT. Translating gives CASSISVNQPQHF. Together with reference TRBV19 and TRBJ1-5, the CDR3 gives the full variable domain: DGGITQSPKYLFRKEGQNVTLSCEQNLNHDAMYWYRQDPGQGLRLIYYSQIVNDFQKGDIAEGYSVSREKKESFPLTVTSAQKNPTAFYLCASSISVNQPQHFGDGTRLSIL.

The chain combines TRBV11-3 with TRBJ1-3; maybe TRBD1 (5 bases). The CDR3 is 15 residues long. Per the germline V gene, CDR1 is SGHNT and CDR2 is YENEEA. V gave up 6 bases and J gave up 2 bases, with 14 bases separating them. DNA of the CDR3: TGTGCCAGCAGATATTACCAGGGAACTGGAAACACCATATATTTT. This sequence encodes CASRYYQGTGNTIYF.

The chain couples TRBV7-9 to TRBJ2-3; 14 bases match TRBD2. The CDR3 runs to 16 residues. Trimming removed 7 bases from V and 1 base from J; junction bases left unmatched: 4. Germline V gives CDR1 SEHNR, CDR2 FQNEAQ (reference sequence). The CDR3 sequence: CASKGLAGEGTDTQYF. The CDR3 DNA follows: TGTGCCAGCAAGGGACTAGCGGGGGAGGGCACAGATACGCAGTATTTT.

The chain recombines TRBV6-6 with TRBJ2-1; 10 bases are a match to TRBD2. The trim removed 4 bases at V and 4 bases at J, leaving 4 bases unmatched. This CDR3 has 15 amino acids. From germline, CDR1 is MNHNY and CDR2 SVGAGI (reference sequence). DNA for the CDR3: TGTGCCAGCAGTTTACTAGCGGGACTATACAATGAGCAGTTCTTC. Encoded protein: CASSLLAGLYNEQFF.

The J gene is TRBJ1-4, the V gene TRBV7-2; D is perhaps TRBD1 (6 bases). Trimming shortened V by 4 bases and J by 13 bases, and 16 bases separated the two germline ends. CDR1 is SGHTA, CDR2 FQGNSA, per germline. The CDR3 totals 13 residues. The CDR3 sequence is CASSSITGTLLFF. The CDR3 nucleotides are TGTGCCAGCAGCTCCATCACAGGGACCTTACTGTTTTTT.

The V gene is TRBV5-4, the J gene TRBJ2-5; 7 bases map to TRBD1. The ends lost 4 bases at V and 2 bases at J; junction bases unmatched: 14. CDR3 length equals 17 residues. The germline CDR1 and CDR2 sequences are SGHNT and YYREEE (reference sequence). In nucleotides, the CDR3 is TGTGCCAGCAGCGGTTCGACAGGGTGGGGACCGCAAGAGACCCAGTACTTC. It codes for CASSGSTGWGPQETQYF.

This sequence joins TRBV7-2 and TRBJ2-1; 8 nucleotides line up with TRBD2. The CDR3 has 16 amino acids. The germline gives CDR1 SGHTA, CDR2 FQGNSA. J gave up 4 bases and V 1 base, and 6 bases lay outside the gene matches. The CDR3 DNA reads as TGTGCCAGCAGCTTAGATTGGAGCGGGGGTTACAATGAGCAGTTCTTC. Translation gives CASSLDWSGGYNEQFF.

This chain joins TRBV21-1 and TRBJ1-1; the DNA was not used to check the table's D call, TRBD1. TRBV21-1 represents a pseudogene. The CDR3 length is 19 residues. CDR3 bases: TGTGCCAGCAGCATCAAAAGGGACATCCCTGGGAGAATGAACACTGAAGCTTTCTTT. Translated, it gives CASSIKRDIPGRMNTEAFF.

This chain connects TRBV7-9 to TRBJ2-3; 10 bases agree with TRBD2. Germline V gene lookup returns CDR1 SEHNR and CDR2 FQNEAQ (reference sequence). With V trimmed by 2 bases and J by 1 base, 0 bases remained unmatched. This CDR3 is built from 15 residues. Written as DNA, the CDR3 is TGTGCCAGCAGCTTAACTAGCGGGGGCACAGATACGCAGTATTTT. This codes for CASSLTSGGTDTQYF.

This rearrangement joins TRBV27 to TRBJ2-3, with D unclear. Per the germline V gene, CDR1 is MNHEY and CDR2 is SMNVEV (reference sequence). Trimming shortened V by 7 bases and J by 0 bases, and 8 bases separated the two germline ends. The CDR3 has 13 residues. The CDR3 loop reads CASINRSTDTQYF. The CDR3 DNA follows: TGTGCCAGCATTAACAGAAGCACAGATACGCAGTATTTT.